One T cell receptor beta chain is described in this entry. Its target is unknown. This sample was included in a study of cytomegalovirus exposure and HLA in healthy donors. PCR primers comprised 60 Vbeta and 13 Jbeta primers. TCRdb's table, derived via immunoSEQ multiplex PCR, lists solely in-frame clones and lacks some. The table has about 150,000 clones, around 75% seen once. Points from the study as a whole: V- and J-gene trimming in TCR beta was tied to a missense DCLRE1C variant by an analysis performed later.

CDR3 length: 13 residues. Germline V lookup: CDR1 ENHRY, CDR2 SYGVKD. V was shortened by 6 bases and J by 0 bases, with 9 bases between the two germline ends. The V call is TRBV10-3, the J call TRBJ2-7; weak D call: TRBD1 (6 bases). The receptor's source is a man aged 18 to 35 in good health and CMV-seronegative. Source material: PBMCs. The CDR3 protein is CAIRGGSSYEQYF. In nucleotides, the CDR3 is TGTGCCATCAGAGGGGGAAGCTCCTACGAGCAGTACTTC.